This entry lists 9 T cell receptor beta chains sequenced from one sample in a study of radiotherapy plus CTLA-4 blockade in lung cancer. Sequenced by immunoSEQ multiplex PCR; TCRdb stores in-frame clones only, minus some. The sample carries 75,000 to 100,000 clones, 65% to 85% recorded once. The sequencing here drew on peripheral blood, taken from a patient treated with radiotherapy plus ipilimumab. Every receptor here comes from a human donor with non-small cell lung cancer who had a partial response to radiotherapy plus ipilimumab. Some clones in this sample may be carry-over from other donors' samples.

The chain uses TRBV5-4 and TRBJ2-7; weak D call: TRBD1 (5 bases). The germline CDR1 and CDR2 sequences are SGHNT and YYREEE (reference sequence). The CDR3 is made up of 14 amino acids. The V end was cut by 3 bases, the J end by 2 bases, with 12 bases between. CDR3 bases: TGTGCCAGCAGCTCCGACAGATTTCCCTACGAGCAGTACTTC. Its protein product is CASSSDRFPYEQYF.

This chain links TRBV29-1 with TRBJ2-3; perhaps TRBD2 as D (5 bases). Germline values: CDR1 SQVTM, CDR2 ANQGSEA. The CDR3 spans 13 residues. Trimming took off 2 bases at V and 4 bases at J, with 10 bases between the two ends. CDR3 residues: CSVEIGIADTQYF. The CDR3, as DNA: TGCAGCGTTGAAATCGGGATAGCAGATACGCAGTATTTT.

This clone was detected a few times. The chain is built from TRBV29-1 and TRBJ1-2, with 8 bases fitting TRBD1. Germline CDR1 is SQVTM and CDR2 is ANQGSEA. The V segment lost 2 bases and the J segment 8 bases; nucleotides outside the gene matches: 4. This CDR3 comprises 12 residues. The CDR3 sequence: CSVERQGLGYTF. CDR3 nucleotides: TGCAGCGTTGAAAGACAGGGGTTAGGCTACACCTTC.

The chain couples TRBV6-5 to TRBJ2-1, with TRBD2 matching 7 bases. This CDR3 spans 14 amino acids. Germline lookup yields CDR1 MNHEY and CDR2 SVGAGI. V shed 4 bases and J 11 bases; nucleotides not matched to a gene: 11. The CDR3 loop reads CASSSQPASGKQFF. The CDR3 region has the DNA TGTGCCAGCAGTTCCCAACCGGCTAGCGGCAAGCAGTTCTTC.

This clone showed up just once. The rearrangement links TRBV5-8 to TRBJ2-2; D gene ambiguous. Germline CDR1 SGHTS, CDR2 YDEGEE. The CDR3 is made up of 13 amino acids. V lost 5 bases and J lost 6, with 11 bases in between. For the CDR3, the DNA is TGTGCCAGCAGTCGAGCAGGCTCCGGGGAGCTGTTTTTT. Translation gives CASSRAGSGELFF.

This clone came up a few times. The chain carries TRBV6-6 and TRBJ1-2; D is undetermined. Germline CDR1 reads MNHNY; CDR2 reads SVGAGI (reference sequence). Trimming shortened V by 0 bases and J by 2 bases, and 7 bases separated the two germline ends. This CDR3 spans 14 amino acids. The CDR3 protein is CASSYSDINYGYTF. The CDR3 DNA is TGTGCCAGCAGTTACTCTGACATAAACTATGGCTACACCTTC.

The rearrangement uses TRBV18 and TRBJ2-2; TRBD1 agrees at 10 bases. The CDR3 totals 16 residues. V shed 2 bases and J 6 bases; nucleotides not matched to a gene: 6. Per germline, CDR1 KGHSH and CDR2 LQKENI. The CDR3 region has the DNA TGTGCCAGCTCACCAAGACAGGGGGCTTCGGCCGGGGAGCTGTTTTTT. The encoded protein is CASSPRQGASAGELFF. Together with reference TRBV18 and TRBJ2-2, the CDR3 gives the full variable domain: NAGVMQNPRHLVRRRGQEARLRCSPMKGHSHVYWYRQLPEEGLKFMVYLQKENIIDESGMPKERFSAEFPKEGPSILRIQQVVRGDSAAYFCASSPRQGASAGELFFGEGSRLTVL.

The genes are TRBV6-6 and TRBJ2-5, with D perhaps TRBD1 (6 bases). CDR3 size: 16 residues. CDR1 is MNHNY, CDR2 SVGAGI, per germline (reference sequence). Trimming shortened V by 0 bases and J by 3 bases, and 14 bases separated the two germline ends. The CDR3: CASSYSVSNREETQYF. CDR3 nucleotides: TGTGCCAGCAGTTACTCGGTTTCAAACAGGGAAGAGACCCAGTACTTC.

This chain joins TRBV28 and TRBJ1-2; D is unclear. This CDR3 is 12 amino acids long. V lost 6 bases and J lost 4, with 9 bases in between. Germline values: CDR1 MDHEN, CDR2 SYDVKM. The CDR3 sequence: CASSLGSYGYTF. CDR3 nucleotide sequence: TGTGCCAGCAGCCTAGGGAGCTATGGCTACACCTTC.